A selection of T cell receptor beta chains follows, all from one sample in a study of PD-1 blockade in classical Hodgkin lymphoma. Using immunoSEQ multiplex PCR, the repertoire was profiled, and TCRdb retains in-frame clones only, with some absent. This sample carries about 64,000 clones, approximately 94% of them seen once, and the ten largest clones take roughly 8%. The input for sequencing was peripheral blood mononuclear cells (PBMCs), taken before the fourth cycle of nivolumab. The receptors were sampled from a human donor with classical Hodgkin lymphoma. Each CDR3 is given without its conserved first and last residue.

TRBV13 | ASSPFELGEGARTEAF
TRBV27 | ASSFLRGGEKLF
TRBV6-1 | ASSEGSKGIGNQPQH
TRBV11-2 | ASSPRLETQY
TRBV27 | ASRPSGSYEQY
TRBV25-1 | ATHPSYNSPLH
TRBV2 | ASRWAFSGNTIY
TRBV28 | ASSQQGTHYEQY
TRBV20-1 | SASRGNEQF
TRBV5-5 | ASSRGTGDLYGYT
TRBV2 | ASSRSVGTRNTGELF
TRBV19 | ASILALDTDTQY
TRBV5-4 | ASSPGQGASGELF
TRBV5-1 | ASSLVGTNEKLF
TRBV25-1 | ASSRGVQETQY
TRBV2 | ASTASQGGGAYEQY
TRBV15 | ATSRDPQGGTDTQY
TRBV19 | ASSQTGHIAYEQY
TRBV11-1 | ASSRNDRADTQY
TRBV10-2 | ASHLGHGSTGELF
TRBV29-1 | SVFRDREAF
TRBV7-7 | ASSLVGGGVVVNEQF